This passage covers 2 T cell receptor beta chains from one sample sequenced in a study of blood T cell repertoires in COVID-19. This table comes from immunoSEQ multiplex PCR, and its TCRdb copy is limited to in-frame clones, with some not included. Of some 100,000 clones in the sample, roughly 81% are singletons; the top ten hold 8% to 13%. Material: peripheral blood. The receptors derive from a human donor in a cohort sampled during active COVID-19.

This chain uses TRBV7-3 with TRBJ1-1, with 8 bases lining up with TRBD1. Trimming removed 0 bases from V and 3 bases from J; junction bases left unmatched: 12. CDR3 size: 18 residues. Germline values: CDR1 SGHTA, CDR2 FQGTGA. CDR3 sequence (DNA): TGTGCCAGCAGCTTAACGATTAGCTTACAGGGGGTAGACACTGAAGCTTTCTTT. Amino acids: CASSLTISLQGVDTEAFF.

This clone has a handful of counts. CDR3 amino acids: CASSAPDRGLYEQYF. The CDR3 region has the DNA TGTGCCAGCAGCGCCCCAGACAGGGGACTCTACGAGCAGTACTTC. This chain joins TRBV5-6 and TRBJ2-7, with 8 bases that match TRBD1. This CDR3 contains 15 residues. V lost 4 bases, J lost 3 bases, and 9 bases stayed unmatched. Per germline, CDR1 SGHDT and CDR2 YYEEEE.